A selection of T cell receptor beta chains follows, all from one sample in a study of regulatory T cells in long-lasting Graves disease. Via MiXCR, TCRdb re-called the multiplex PCR reads, giving one row per CDR3 protein. The sample holds hundreds of thousands of distinct CDR3 sequences, roughly 13% seen once. This sample also belongs to another study, concerning T cells in Graves' hyperthyroidism and ophthalmopathy.

The specimen comprised peripheral blood mononuclear cells (PBMCs), sampled at new diagnosis, from a patient treated with antithyroid drugs. The receptors were gathered from a young man with Graves disease. The CDR3 runs from the conserved cysteine through the conserved F or W. The D gene is left open where the match is weak. Clone size is not always given. Where it is, it says once, few, many or a class for expanded clones.

>NA|TRBJ1-6|TRBV19|NA
CASSMLRRGNNSPLHF
TGTGCCAGTAGTATGCTCCGCAGGGGAAATAATTCACCCCTCCACTTT
>many|TRBJ2-7|TRBV27|NA
CASSILTGSYEQYF
TGTGCCAGCAGTATACTAACAGGGAGCTACGAGCAGTACTTC
>NA|TRBJ1-6|TRBV29-1|TRBD1
CSVQTGVAYNSPLHF
TGCAGCGTACAGACAGGGGTCGCCTATAATTCACCCCTCCACTTT
>NA|TRBJ1-1|TRBV6-5|NA
CASSSRVGSITEAFF
TGTGCCAGCAGTTCCAGGGTCGGATCGATCACTGAAGCTTTCTTT
>NA|TRBJ2-1|TRBV18|TRBD2
CASSLAGPNEQFF
TGTGCCAGCTCACTAGCGGGGCCTAATGAGCAGTTCTTC
>many|TRBJ1-2|TRBV20-1|NA
CSDMRPPDGYTF
TGCAGTGATATGCGTCCTCCGGATGGCTACACCTTC
>NA|TRBJ2-2|TRBV14|TRBD2
CASSQKTREGLAGGIGTGELFF
TGTGCCAGCAGCCAAAAAACCAGAGAGGGACTAGCGGGAGGCATTGGCACCGGGGAGCTGTTTTTT
>many|TRBJ2-1|TRBV11-3|NA
CASSLGSPGGDEQFF
TGTGCCAGCAGCTTAGGTTCCCCAGGGGGGGATGAGCAGTTCTTC
>NA|TRBJ2-5|TRBV4-2|TRBD2
CASSQSVASGRETQYF
TGTGCCAGCAGCCAATCTGTGGCTAGCGGGCGGGAGACCCAGTACTTC
>many|TRBJ1-3|TRBV12-3/TRBV12-4|NA
CASSWKHF
TGTGCCAGCAGTTGGAAACATTTT
>many|TRBJ2-3|TRBV20-1|NA
CSASGSTDTQYF
TGCAGTGCAAGCGGGAGCACAGATACGCAGTATTTT
>many|TRBJ2-1|TRBV5-5|TRBD2
CASSLGPGLAYEQFF
TGTGCCAGCAGCTTGGGGCCTGGACTAGCTTATGAGCAGTTCTTC
>NA|TRBJ2-5|TRBV11-2|NA
CASSPRQGLQETQYF
TGTGCCAGCAGCCCCCGTCAGGGACTCCAAGAGACCCAGTACTTC
>NA|TRBJ2-7|TRBV10-2|TRBD1
CATSGTAAQEYFRYF
TGCGCCACCTCAGGGACAGCAGCACAAGAATATTTCAGGTACTTC
>many|TRBJ2-7|TRBV13|TRBD2
CASSFGTSGSLGEQYF
TGTGCCAGCAGCTTCGGGACTAGCGGGAGTCTCGGCGAGCAGTACTTC
>many|TRBJ2-7|TRBV7-8|TRBD2
CASSSRLAGGLEQYF
TGTGCCAGCAGTTCTAGACTAGCGGGAGGGCTCGAGCAGTACTTC
>many|TRBJ1-4|TRBV5-4|TRBD1
CASSSGTEKPEKLFF
TGTGCCAGCAGTTCCGGGACAGAGAAGCCAGAAAAACTGTTTTTT
>many|TRBJ2-3|TRBV7-9|TRBD2
CASSRLAGTDTQYF
TGTGCCAGCAGCCGACTAGCGGGCACAGATACGCAGTATTTT
>many|TRBJ2-7|TRBV27|NA
CASSLYRSRGFHEQYF
TGTGCCAGCAGTTTATATCGGAGCAGGGGTTTCCACGAGCAGTACTTC
>many|TRBJ2-7|TRBV10-3|NA
CAIRSNYEQYF
TGTGCCATCAGATCGAACTACGAGCAGTACTTC
>many|TRBJ1-2|TRBV7-2|NA
CASSLLPKGGGYTF
TGTGCCAGCAGCCTCCTCCCCAAGGGGGGTGGCTACACCTTC
>NA|TRBJ2-3|TRBV7-2|TRBD2
CAGRTSGDTDTQYF
TGTGCCGGCAGAACTAGCGGAGACACAGATACGCAGTATTTT
>many|TRBJ1-1|TRBV5-5|NA
CASSLAYDLGSYTEAFF
TGTGCCAGCAGCTTGGCCTATGACCTGGGGAGTTACACTGAAGCTTTCTTT
>many|TRBJ2-1|TRBV7-9|TRBD2
CASSPRGGVLYNEQFF
TGTGCCAGCAGCCCTCGGGGAGGGGTCCTCTACAATGAGCAGTTCTTC
>NA|TRBJ1-5|TRBV6-6|NA
CASSYSFTGRQPQHF
TGTGCCAGCAGTTACTCGTTCACAGGAAGGCAGCCCCAGCATTTT
>few|TRBJ1-2|TRBV29-1|NA
CSVEDGRSYGYTF
TGCAGCGTTGAAGACGGGAGGAGCTATGGCTACACCTTC
>NA|TRBJ2-5|TRBV19|NA
CASSISGLETQYF
TGTGCCAGTAGTATTTCGGGTTTGGAGACCCAGTACTTC
>many|TRBJ1-2|TRBV20-1|NA
CSASPVDANYGYTF
TGCAGTGCTAGTCCAGTGGACGCTAACTATGGCTACACCTTC
>many|TRBJ1-5|TRBV12-3/TRBV12-4|NA
CASRRHSNQPQHF
TGTGCCAGCAGACGACATAGCAATCAGCCCCAGCATTTT
>NA|TRBJ2-1|TRBV7-9|TRBD2
CATLTLAGGDYNEQFF
TGTGCCACCCTCACACTAGCGGGAGGTGACTACAATGAGCAGTTCTTC
>NA|TRBJ2-2|TRBV29-1|NA
CSVETDPNMNTGELFF
TGCAGCGTTGAAACGGACCCAAACATGAACACCGGGGAGCTGTTTTTT
>many|TRBJ2-7|TRBV28|NA
CASKWAGYEQYF
TGTGCCAGCAAGTGGGCGGGGTACGAGCAGTACTTC
>many|TRBJ1-4|TRBV24-1|NA
CATSDNRGGFSPYEKLFF
TGTGCCACCAGTGACAACCGAGGGGGATTCTCCCCTTATGAAAAACTGTTTTTT
>NA|TRBJ2-5|TRBV29-1|NA
CSGGAWGQETQYF
TGCAGCGGTGGAGCGTGGGGCCAAGAGACCCAGTACTTC
>few|TRBJ2-5|TRBV28|NA
CASRGASRGGETQYF
TGTGCCAGCAGGGGAGCCTCTAGGGGCGGGGAGACCCAGTACTTC
>NA|TRBJ1-5|TRBV7-2|NA
CASSLAYQPQHF
TGTGCCAGCAGCTTAGCGTATCAGCCCCAGCATTTT
>many|TRBJ2-6|TRBV29-1|NA
CSVDRGDEGANVLTF
TGCAGCGTTGATAGGGGCGACGAGGGGGCCAACGTCCTGACTTTC
>many|TRBJ2-2|TRBV12-3/TRBV12-4|NA
CASSPQKGELFF
TGTGCCAGCAGTCCCCAGAAAGGGGAGCTGTTTTTT
>many|TRBJ2-1|TRBV10-3|TRBD2
CAIGLAGVNEQFF
TGTGCCATCGGACTAGCGGGAGTTAATGAGCAGTTCTTC
>many|TRBJ2-5|TRBV18|NA
CASSPGPQETQYF
TGTGCCAGCTCACCTGGACCGCAAGAGACCCAGTACTTC
>many|TRBJ2-4|TRBV7-9|NA
CASSLLSRDGAKNIQYF
TGTGCCAGCAGCTTATTGTCCCGGGATGGAGCCAAAAACATTCAGTACTTC
>many|TRBJ1-1|TRBV5-1|TRBD1
CASSIGTGNTEAFF
TGCGCCAGCAGCATCGGGACAGGGAACACTGAAGCTTTCTTT
>many|TRBJ1-2|TRBV30|NA
CAWSGYHGYTF
TGTGCCTGGAGTGGGTACCATGGCTACACCTTC
>NA|TRBJ2-6|TRBV29-1|TRBD2
CSVVEAGDAGANVLTF
TGCAGCGTTGTAGAAGCGGGAGATGCCGGGGCCAACGTCCTGACTTTC
>many|TRBJ2-3|TRBV5-1|NA
CASSTGHTFTDTQYF
TGCGCCAGCAGCACGGGACATACCTTCACAGATACGCAGTATTTT